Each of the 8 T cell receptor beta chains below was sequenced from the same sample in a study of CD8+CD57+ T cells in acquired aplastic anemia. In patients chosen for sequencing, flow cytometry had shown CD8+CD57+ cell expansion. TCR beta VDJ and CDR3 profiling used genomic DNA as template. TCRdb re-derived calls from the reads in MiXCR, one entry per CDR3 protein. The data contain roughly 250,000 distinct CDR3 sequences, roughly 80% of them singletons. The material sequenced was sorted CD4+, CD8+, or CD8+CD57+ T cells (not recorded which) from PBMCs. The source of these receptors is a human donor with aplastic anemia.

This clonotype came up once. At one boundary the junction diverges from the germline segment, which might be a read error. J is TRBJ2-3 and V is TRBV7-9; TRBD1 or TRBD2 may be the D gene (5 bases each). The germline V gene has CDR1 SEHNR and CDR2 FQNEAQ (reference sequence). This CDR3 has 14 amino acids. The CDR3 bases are TGTGCCAGCAGCTCCCGGGGCAGTTCTCCTAGAGAGACCTTT. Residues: CASSSRGSSPRETF.

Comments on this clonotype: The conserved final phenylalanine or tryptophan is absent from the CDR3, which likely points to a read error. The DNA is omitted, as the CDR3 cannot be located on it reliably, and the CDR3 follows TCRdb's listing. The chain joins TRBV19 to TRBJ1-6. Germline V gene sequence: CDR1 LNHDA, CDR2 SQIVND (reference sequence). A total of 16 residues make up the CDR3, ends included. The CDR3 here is CASSIASGAYNSQFFV.

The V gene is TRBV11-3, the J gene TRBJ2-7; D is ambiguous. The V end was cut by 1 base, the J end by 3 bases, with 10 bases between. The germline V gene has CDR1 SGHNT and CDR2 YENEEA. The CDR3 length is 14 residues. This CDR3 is CASSLVRRGYEQYF. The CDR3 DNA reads TGTGCCAGCAGCTTAGTTCGAAGAGGCTACGAGCAGTACTTC.

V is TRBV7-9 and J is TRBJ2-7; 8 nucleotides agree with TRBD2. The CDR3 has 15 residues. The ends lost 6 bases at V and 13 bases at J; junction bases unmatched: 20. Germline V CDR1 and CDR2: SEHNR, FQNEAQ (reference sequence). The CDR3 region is CASSEVGGGLFYGYF. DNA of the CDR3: TGTGCCAGCAGTGAAGTAGGCGGGGGGCTGTTCTATGGATACTTC.

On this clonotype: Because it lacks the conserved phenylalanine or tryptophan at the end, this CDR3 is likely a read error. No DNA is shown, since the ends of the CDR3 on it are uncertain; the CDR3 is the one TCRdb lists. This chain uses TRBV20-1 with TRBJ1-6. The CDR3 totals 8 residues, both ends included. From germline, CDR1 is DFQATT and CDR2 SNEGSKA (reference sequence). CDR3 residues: CSASWLAG.

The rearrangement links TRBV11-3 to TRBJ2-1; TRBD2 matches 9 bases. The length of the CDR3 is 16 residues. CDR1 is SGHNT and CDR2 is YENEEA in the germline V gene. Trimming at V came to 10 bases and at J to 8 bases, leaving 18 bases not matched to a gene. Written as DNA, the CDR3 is TGTGCCACCACTATTCAAAGAAGCGGGGGGAGCGATGAGCAGTTCTTC. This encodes CATTIQRSGGSDEQFF.

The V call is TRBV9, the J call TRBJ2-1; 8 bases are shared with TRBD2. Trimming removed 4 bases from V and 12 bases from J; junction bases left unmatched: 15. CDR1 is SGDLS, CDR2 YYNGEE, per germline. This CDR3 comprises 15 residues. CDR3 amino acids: CASSLRLAGQFVQFF. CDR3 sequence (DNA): TGTGCCAGCAGCTTACGGCTAGCGGGCCAGTTTGTGCAGTTCTTC.

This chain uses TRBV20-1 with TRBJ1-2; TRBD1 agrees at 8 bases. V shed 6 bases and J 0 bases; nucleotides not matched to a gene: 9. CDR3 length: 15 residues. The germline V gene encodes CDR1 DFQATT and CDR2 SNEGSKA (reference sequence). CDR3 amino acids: CSASPRTGSNYGYTF. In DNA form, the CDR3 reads TGCAGTGCCTCGCCTAGGACAGGGTCTAACTATGGCTACACCTTC.